These 3 T cell receptor beta chains were sequenced from one sample in a study of identical twins. A single record per CDR3 protein comes from TCRdb applying MiXCR to the 5' RACE reads. The sample has about 200,000 distinct CDR3 sequences, roughly 10% seen once. Sequencing used memory T cells sorted from blood. These receptors were collected from a man aged 50 or older in good health.

This clonotype was observed many times. V and J are TRBV27 and TRBJ1-2; perhaps TRBD1 as D (5 bases). V was trimmed by 4 bases and J by 5 bases, leaving 17 bases between them. Germline V CDR1 and CDR2: MNHEY, SMNVEV (reference sequence). This CDR3 region has 15 residues. The CDR3 protein is CASSSQGRFGYGYTF. The CDR3 region has the DNA TGTGCCAGCAGTTCCCAGGGCCGTTTTGGGTATGGCTACACCTTC.

The V and J genes are TRBV4-1 and TRBJ2-1; 9 bases agree with TRBD1. CDR3 length equals 19 residues. V shed 0 bases, J shed 6 bases, and the junction held 15 bases outside the gene matches. CDR1 is MGHRA and CDR2 is YSYEKL in the germline V gene. This CDR3 reads CASSQDLRDRVHFPNEQFF. Written as DNA, the CDR3 is TGCGCCAGCAGCCAAGATCTTCGGGACAGGGTTCATTTCCCCAATGAGCAGTTCTTC.

The chain has TRBV5-1 and TRBJ2-7; 10 bases are shared with TRBD1. The J segment lost 6 bases and the V segment lost 7 bases, leaving 10 bases of the junction unmatched. The CDR3 covers 14 residues. CDR1 and CDR2 (germline): SGHRS, YFSETQ. DNA for the CDR3: TGCGCCAGCTTTTCCGGGACAGGGGTTGGCGAGCAGTACTTC. Protein product: CASFSGTGVGEQYF.